Shown below are 15 T cell receptor beta chains from a single sample sequenced in a study of STAT5B mutations in CD4+ large granular lymphocyte leukemia. Using immunoSEQ multiplex PCR, the repertoire was profiled, and TCRdb retains in-frame clones only, with some absent. The sample has about 30,000 clones; roughly 77% are singletons. The sequencing sample was made of CD4+ T cells from blood buffy coats. Source of these receptors: a human donor in good health.

This clone was seen only a few times. This chain uses TRBV27 with TRBJ2-7, with TRBD2 matching 12 bases. Germline CDR1 reads MNHEY; CDR2 reads SMNVEV (reference sequence). There are 16 residues in the CDR3. The junction had 3 bases not matched to a gene; V was cut back by 0 bases and J by 3 bases. CDR3 sequence: CASSLSLTSGSYEQYF. The CDR3, as DNA: TGTGCCAGCAGTTTATCGCTGACTAGCGGGAGCTACGAGCAGTACTTC.

In this sample, this clone turned up once. The chain couples TRBV28 to TRBJ1-2, with D possibly TRBD1 on 5 matching bases. CDR3 length: 12 residues. Germline V CDR1 and CDR2: MDHEN, SYDVKM. Trimming pared 4 bases from V and 8 bases from J, leaving 11 bases between. The CDR3 bases are TGTGCCAGCAGTTCCCCTAGGACAGGCTACACCTTC. Protein product: CASSSPRTGYTF.

The J gene is TRBJ2-5, the V gene TRBV2; 12 nucleotides align to TRBD2. Germline trimming cut 6 bases from V and 6 bases from J; bases unmatched to any gene: 8. The CDR3 has 15 amino acids. Germline values: CDR1 SNHLY, CDR2 FYNNEI. CDR3 amino acids: CASRSLAGGKQTQYF. DNA for the CDR3: TGTGCCAGCAGGTCTCTAGCGGGAGGGAAGCAGACCCAGTACTTC. Based on the CDR3 plus reference TRBV2 and TRBJ2-5, the full variable domain is EPEVTQTPSHQVTQMGQEVILRCVPISNHLYFYWYRQILGQKVEFLVSFYNNEISEKSEIFDDQFSVERPDGSNFTLKIRSTKLEDSAMYFCASRSLAGGKQTQYFGPGTRLLVL.

The CDR3 DNA is TGTGCCAGCAGCTTACGACTAGCGGGGAGCACAGATACGCAGTATTTT. Amino acids: CASSLRLAGSTDTQYF. This sequence joins TRBV7-8 and TRBJ2-3; TRBD2 matches at 11 bases. The CDR3 is 16 residues long. The trim removed 2 bases at V and 0 bases at J, leaving 1 base unmatched. CDR1 and CDR2 from the germline V gene are SGHVS and FQNEAQ.

V gene TRBV4-3 combines with J gene TRBJ2-1; 9 bases fit TRBD2. The J segment lost 3 bases and the V segment lost 1 base, leaving 4 bases of the junction unmatched. The germline V gene has CDR1 LGHNA and CDR2 YSLEER. The CDR3 runs to 16 residues. CDR3 nucleotide sequence: TGCGCCAGCAGCCAAGGCGGGAGGGCGAACTACAATGAGCAGTTCTTC. It is translated as CASSQGGRANYNEQFF.

The V gene is TRBV28, the J gene TRBJ1-5; unclear D gene. The CDR3 consists of 16 residues. Trimming removed 2 bases at V and 2 bases at J, with 13 bases between. From germline, CDR1 is MDHEN and CDR2 SYDVKM. In DNA, the CDR3 is TGTGCCAGCAGTTTAGGAGGAGGGATAGGCAATCAGCCCCAGCATTTT. Protein product: CASSLGGGIGNQPQHF.

The gene calls are TRBV11-2 and TRBJ1-1; TRBD1 might be the D (5 bases). Germline-derived CDR1 and CDR2 are SGHAT and FQNNGV. V lost 5 bases and J 3 bases, leaving 13 bases between the germline ends. The CDR3 consists of 14 residues. The CDR3 DNA reads as TGTGCCAGCAGCGGCTTATTGGGACACACTGAAGCTTTCTTT. This codes for CASSGLLGHTEAFF. The entire variable domain, with the rest obtained from reference TRBV11-2 and TRBJ1-1, is as follows: EAGVAQSPRYKIIEKRQSVAFWCNPISGHATLYWYQQILGQGPKLLIQFQNNGVVDDSQLPKDRFSAERLKGVDSTLKIQPAKLEDSAVYLCASSGLLGHTEAFFGQGTRLTVV.

The chain has TRBV5-1 and TRBJ2-7; D is perhaps TRBD1 (6 bases). Germline V CDR1 and CDR2: SGHRS, YFSETQ. Trimming stripped 3 bases from V and 9 bases from J, with 10 bases between. The CDR3 has 11 residues. This CDR3 is CASSWGPTQYF. CDR3 DNA: TGCGCCAGCAGCTGGGGGCCAACGCAGTACTTC.

This chain connects TRBV27 to TRBJ1-4, with D possibly TRBD1 on 6 matching bases. The ends were cut back, 5 bases at V and 8 bases at J, with 18 bases in the middle. The CDR3 runs 15 residues. The germline V gene encodes CDR1 MNHEY and CDR2 SMNVEV (reference sequence). CDR3: CASSPRGGAREKLFF. CDR3 nucleotide sequence: TGTGCCAGCAGTCCTCGGGGGGGGGCAAGGGAAAAACTGTTTTTT.

This clone has just one count. The J gene is TRBJ2-4, the V gene TRBV30; 7 nucleotides line up with TRBD1. V lost 2 bases, J lost 9 bases, and 7 bases stayed unmatched. Germline V gene sequence: CDR1 GTSNPN, CDR2 SVGIG (reference sequence). The CDR3 is 13 amino acids. The CDR3 sequence is CAWSPGGWGIQYF. DNA for the CDR3: TGTGCCTGGAGTCCAGGGGGATGGGGCATTCAGTACTTC.

The table lists this clone with a few counts. The chain carries TRBV6-1 and TRBJ2-2; D might be TRBD1 or TRBD2, each matching 5 bases. In germline, CDR1 is MNHNS, CDR2 SASEGT. V shed 4 bases and J shed 6 bases, with 9 bases lying between them. The CDR3 spans 13 residues. CDR3 sequence (DNA): TGTGCCAGCAGTGCCTCGGGGCCCGGGGAGCTGTTTTTT. Amino acids: CASSASGPGELFF.

The chain joins TRBV19 to TRBJ2-3; possibly TRBD1 for D (7 bases). Germline values: CDR1 LNHDA, CDR2 SQIVND (reference sequence). V was pared by 4 bases and J by 1 base, with 15 bases between. The CDR3 totals 16 residues. The CDR3 DNA follows: TGTGCCAGTAGTACCCGAGGAGGGGGCGGCACAGATACGCAGTATTTT. Protein: CASSTRGGGGTDTQYF.

The chain links TRBV7-5 to TRBJ2-4; the table assigns TRBD2, which was not confirmed against the DNA. TRBV7-5 is shown as a pseudogene. The CDR3 extends over 15 amino acids. In DNA form, the CDR3 reads TGTGTCAGAAGCCCGGGTAGATTTGCCAAAAACATTCAGTACTTC. Amino acids: CVRSPGRFAKNIQYF.

V and J are TRBV19 and TRBJ1-1; D is ambiguous. CDR1 is LNHDA, CDR2 SQIVND, per germline (reference sequence). The CDR3 covers 11 residues. The germline V and J ends were trimmed by 8 bases and 7 bases, with 11 bases remaining between them. The chain's CDR3 is CASQKSGEAFF. In DNA form, the CDR3 reads TGTGCCAGTCAAAAGAGTGGTGAAGCTTTCTTT.

J is TRBJ1-2 and V is TRBV6-5; 9 bases agree with TRBD1. After removal of 5 bases from V and 4 bases from J, the junction contained 8 bases not matched to a gene. CDR3 length: 15 residues. Per the germline V gene, CDR1 is MNHEY and CDR2 is SVGAGI. CDR3 bases: TGTGCCAGCAGTAGGCGACGGACAGGGGCCTATGGCTACACCTTC. Amino acid sequence: CASSRRRTGAYGYTF.